This TCR beta chain was identified in a study of cytomegalovirus exposure and HLA in healthy donors (dated by TCRdb to the late 2010s). Looking at the study overall: In an earlier analysis of 450 to 750 of the donors, less than 350 Gb of sequence data and just under 120 million unique TCR beta sequences from about 179 million T cells were reported. An early release that covered some 640 HLA-typed donors contained approximately 300 gigabases of sequencing data and tens of millions of unique TCR sequences. Among the approximately 430 genotyped donors, around 79% belonged to the genetic ancestry cluster associated with self-reported Caucasian donors. The study aimed to test whether cataloging public T cell receptors could reveal signatures of past pathogen exposure. The study used immunosequencing to profile the T cell repertoires of 666 subjects and linked those repertoires to cytomegalovirus serostatus. Along with the roughly 670-subject first cohort, a separate validation cohort of about 110 different subjects was used. To predict cytomegalovirus infection status, the study brought together high-throughput TCR immunosequencing, statistical association of individual TCRs with disease status, and machine learning. A later analysis re-analyzed previously published TCR beta repertoires from about 730 donors and added high-resolution HLA genotyping to study TCR occurrence patterns. Rather than drawing on any new phenotypic data, the later analysis identified candidate immune exposures from TCR beta sequences and the way those sequences occurred across donors. An earlier analysis of around 580 of the donors used high-throughput TCR beta sequencing to judge whether each TCR beta V gene segment behaved as functional or pseudogenic. Alongside the repertoire data, information on donor age, sex, ethnicity and CMV serostatus was compiled. Genome-wide SNP genotypes for about three fifths of the roughly 700 donors were used in a later genetic analysis, which treated that subset as a discovery cohort. Every repertoire in the discovery cohort had been generated on one and the same sequencing platform. Class I and class II HLA loci were covered by the typing at four-digit resolution. Typing coverage differed by locus: A, B, C, DRB1 and DQB1 were typed in roughly 620-630 donors, DQA1 in roughly 500, DPA1 in 600 to 610, and DPB1 in approximately 450. Roughly five DR-DQ haplotypes were handled as single units for association and clustering because linkage in the cohort was strong. Among about 400 genotyped donors of the cohort, an average of about 240,000 unique TCR beta nucleotide sequences was sequenced per donor, of which about 19% were non-productive.

For this clone: This receptor's antigen is unknown. No much larger clonotype is one base removed from it; base qualities were not supplied.

From the germline V gene, CDR1 is KGHSH and CDR2 is LQKENI. V is cut back by 6 bases and J by 3 bases, with 7 bases in the junction unmatched. The CDR3 covers 15 residues, taking in both the cysteine and the phenylalanine. Only the CDR3 part of the read is kept: 45 bases, read in frame from the first base. The library was obtained by the immunoSEQ multiplex PCR assay. A mixture of 60 forward primers for TCR Vbeta segments and 13 reverse primers for TCR Jbeta segments was used in the multiplex PCR. A multiplex PCR assay on genomic DNA amplified the CDR3 region of rearranged TCR beta genes. The Illumina HiSeq System was used to sequence the amplified TCR beta libraries as 87-base-pair reads. The study's processing was this. In a later analysis, about 80 million unique TCR beta chains were counted across the roughly 670 repertoires, and roughly 9.9 million of these chains were shared by at least two donors. A nearest-neighbor algorithm error-corrected the raw reads and collapsed the reads into unique sequences, merging closely related sequences to remove PCR and sequencing errors. CDR3 sequences were aligned to IMGT reference sequences to assign V, D and J gene segments. For a sequence to be retained, a match of at least six nucleotides to both a V gene segment and a J gene segment was required. Rearrangements were called productive when the CDR3 lacked stop codons and stayed in frame with V and J; all others were non-productive. Following IMGT convention, CDR3 was defined as the stretch from the second conserved V-encoded cysteine to the conserved J-encoded phenylalanine. Sequences without an unambiguous match to a single V gene segment were excluded from the earlier analysis of a few hundred of the donors. An earlier analysis of fewer than 750 of the donors classified V segments as functional when productive rearrangements were above 56.7% and as segregating when the standard deviation between donors was above 5%. A statistical classification framework was developed to diagnose cytomegalovirus status using the catalog of TCR beta chain sequences. In a later analysis, V and J genes were assigned by comparing TCR nucleotide sequences against IMGT/GENE-DB human TR gene sequences. The TCRdist pipeline was used in a later analysis to assign CDR3 sequences and most-parsimonious VDJ recombination scenarios. In a later analysis, each TCR beta chain was defined by its CDR3 amino acid sequence together with its V-gene family, and reads lacking a unique V-gene family were excluded. A later analysis removed 500 to 650 highly shared, low-generation-probability nucleotide sequences to deal with suspected cross-contamination and a sequencing artifact. A later analysis calculated a clonal expansion index for each public chain from normalized within-repertoire ranks of inferred template counts. In a later analysis, generation probabilities were computed using a VDJ recombination model fitted to out-of-frame rearrangements, and the results were checked against IGoR. In a later analysis, TCR-TCR, TCR-HLA and TCR-CMV co-occurrence was scored with hypergeometric tests, and a repertoire-size bias correction was applied to TCR pairs. A later analysis estimated false discovery rates by permuting HLA or CMV assignments 20 times. A later analysis grouped co-occurring TCRs with DBSCAN, adding TCRdist sequence similarity when clustering within HLA-allele-positive subsets. For co-occurrence clustering, repertoires with fewer than 30,000 or more than 120,000 public chains were excluded, along with about five repertoires with anomalous nucleotide sharing. TCRdb stores this immuneACCESS table with in-frame sequences only. Part of the clones is absent; in the studies checked, under half of the shortfall reflects unresolved V genes, and no reason is known for the rest. V, J and clone size are taken as reported in that table, and D and trimming were inferred from the DNA itself. In this sample the table shows 150,000 to 180,000 clones, 65% to 85% of which occur a single time. The ten most abundant clones make up about 2.7% of the sample.

Paper-wide results and their limitations: According to the authors, the approach could potentially be generalized to other disease states and immunological phenotypes. In a later analysis, the rate of TCR association differed among HLA loci, with DRB1 alleles having the most associated TCRs and HLA-C alleles having the fewest. The study listed 150 to 200 TCR beta chains as associated with cytomegalovirus. A further reported finding was that TCR beta sequences accurately predicted the HLA-A and HLA-B alleles for most subjects in the first cohort. In vitro tests confirmed that three of the cytomegalovirus-associated TCR beta chains recognize cytomegalovirus antigens. A later analysis found that most CMV-associated TCR beta chains appeared HLA-restricted, with HLA associations seemingly driven largely by CMV exposure. Because counts were too low, roughly 16 rarely observed V segments, including chromosome 9 orphons, were left out of the earlier analysis of approximately 580 of the donors. In a later analysis, HLA-associated TCR beta chains were found to be more clonally expanded and to have lower generation probabilities than equally common non-associated chains. Correlated functional status among segregating V segments might be attributable to linkage disequilibrium, but an unknown experimental factor could not be ruled out. In a later genetic analysis, fewer N-insertions in productive TCRs were reported among donors in an Asian-associated ancestry cluster than the roughly 700-donor mean. Sequencing depth was assumed to be roughly uniform across donors in the presence/absence analyses, though that assumption may not hold. A later analysis associated 15,000 or so TCR beta sequences with specific HLA alleles at a false discovery rate of 0.05. Because HLA typing was unavailable for some donors at each locus, only the typed subset was used in association tests. When HLA alleles, especially DR and DQ, strongly co-occurred, attributing TCR associations to individual alleles was difficult. In an earlier analysis of about 540 of the donors, most TCR beta V segments were observed in productive rearrangements about 87% or about 30% of the time, broadly matching IMGT annotations. Across donors, most TCR sequences were observed very rarely, whereas some public TCRs were present in many individuals. In this cohort, only TCR beta chains were sequenced, and detectable features were limited by the absence of alpha or paired-chain data. The 87-base-pair reads could not distinguish some IMGT-functional V segments, including TRBV6-2 and TRBV6-3, so those segments were excluded. V-gene and J-gene trimming of TCR beta chains was associated with a missense DCLRE1C variant in a later genetic analysis, and the association was replicated in an independent cohort. The classifier was reported to diagnose cytomegalovirus status with high specificity and sensitivity in both the original cohort and the validation cohort. Several of the top co-occurrence clusters appeared to be linked to parvovirus B19, influenza, CMV and Epstein-Barr virus, according to a later analysis. The only immune exposure information available for the cohort was CMV serostatus. The sequencing pipeline was judged likely to have produced a cluster of highly shared sequence variants as a technical artifact.

The cohort comprised 670 or so healthy bone marrow donors. At the time of sampling, all cohort members were nominally healthy, though unrecorded immune exposures were likely present. The donor tested CMV seronegative, placing the donor among the roughly 400 seronegative members of the cohort. Every donor gave a peripheral blood sample, and the peripheral blood mononuclear cells from that sample were used for TCR beta sequencing. Genomic DNA extraction from the blood cell samples was performed with the Qiagen DNeasy Blood Extraction Kit. The specimen was PBMCs. This sequence originates from a man between 18 and 29 years old in good health and CMV-seronegative. The sequence is built from TRBV18 and TRBJ1-1; TRBD1 aligns with 10 central bases. The bases read TGTGCCAGCTCTACCACGGGGACAGGGGACACTGAAGCTTTCTTT. Its translation is CASSTTGTGDTEAFF.